This T cell receptor (beta chain) was observed in a study of control samples from healthy donors and cancer patients. Germline V gene data show CDR1 as SGHKS and CDR2 as YYEKEE (reference sequence). The CDR3 runs 16 residues. With V trimmed by 1 base and J by 5 bases, 11 bases remained unmatched. The data were produced by immunoSEQ multiplex PCR, yet TCRdb's version contains in-frame clones alone and is incomplete. The table records about 410,000 clones, 80% to 95% of them present only once. Sequenced: PBMCs. This clonotype originated in a man aged 35-49 years with head and neck cancer. This sequence joins TRBV5-5 and TRBJ2-5; 7 bases align to TRBD2. The CDR3 bases are TGTGCCAGCAGCTTGTTCCTAGCGGCCCCGGCGGAGACCCAGTACTTC. Amino acids: CASSLFLAAPAETQYF. Complete variable domain (other parts from reference TRBV5-5 and TRBJ2-5): DAGVTQSPTHLIKTRGQQVTLRCSPISGHKSVSWYQQVLGQGPQFIFQYYEKEERGRGNFPDRFSARQFPNYSSELNVNALLLGDSALYLCASSLFLAAPAETQYFGPGTRLLVL.